The present TCR beta chain was sequenced within a study of T-cell reconstitution after alpha-beta-depleted transplantation in children. Overall study findings and caveats: Newly produced T cells mostly accounted for T-cell counts and diversity one year post-transplant.

Unique molecular identifiers featured in how the TCRbeta library was prepared. MiXCR was run by TCRdb on the PCR reads, yielding one entry per CDR3 protein. The sample lists a few hundred thousand distinct CDR3 sequences, 25% to 30% occurring once. In this sample, this clonotype turned up a few times. The antigen is not known. The source was PBMCs, collected before TCRalphabeta/CD19-depleted stem cell transplant. This clonotype was sampled from a boy in the first two years of life with Wiskott-Aldrich syndrome, due to receive a stem cell transplant.

CDR3 in DNA: TGTGCCATCAGCGGACTAGCGGGAGTGTTCAATGAGCAGTTCTTC. It is translated as CAISGLAGVFNEQFF. The rearrangement uses TRBV10-3 and TRBJ2-1; 13 nucleotides line up with TRBD2. CDR3 length: 15 amino acids. V lost 6 bases to trimming and J lost 6 bases; unmatched junction nucleotides: 5. The V gene's germline CDR1 is ENHRY and CDR2 SYGVKD.